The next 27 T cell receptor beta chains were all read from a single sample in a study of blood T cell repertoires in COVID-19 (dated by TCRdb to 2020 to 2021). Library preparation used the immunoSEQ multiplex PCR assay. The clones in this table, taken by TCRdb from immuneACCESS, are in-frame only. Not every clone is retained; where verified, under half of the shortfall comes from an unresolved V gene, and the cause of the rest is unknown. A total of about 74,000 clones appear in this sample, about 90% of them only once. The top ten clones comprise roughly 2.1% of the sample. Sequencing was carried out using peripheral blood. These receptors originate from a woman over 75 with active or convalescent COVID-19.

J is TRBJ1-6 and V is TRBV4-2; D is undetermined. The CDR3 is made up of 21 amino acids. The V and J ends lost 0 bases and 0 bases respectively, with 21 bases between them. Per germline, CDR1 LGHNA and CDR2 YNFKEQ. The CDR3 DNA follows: TGTGCCAGCAGCCAAGATTGGGCAGGCGCCCGTCGAAGCTCCTATAATTCACCCCTCCACTTT. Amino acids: CASSQDWAGARRSSYNSPLHF.

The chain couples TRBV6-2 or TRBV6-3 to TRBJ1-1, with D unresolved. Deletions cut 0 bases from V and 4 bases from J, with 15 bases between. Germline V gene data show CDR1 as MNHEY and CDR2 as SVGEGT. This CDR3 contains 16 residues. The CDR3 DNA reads TGTGCCAGCAGTTACTCTCCCTCCCGTTGGAGCACTGAAGCTTTCTTT. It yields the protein CASSYSPSRWSTEAFF.

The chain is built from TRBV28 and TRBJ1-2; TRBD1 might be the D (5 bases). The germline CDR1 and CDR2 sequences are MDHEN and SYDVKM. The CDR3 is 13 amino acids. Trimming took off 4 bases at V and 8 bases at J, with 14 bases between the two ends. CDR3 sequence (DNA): TGTGCCAGCAGTTACGTAGGGACTTGGGGCTACACCTTC. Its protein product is CASSYVGTWGYTF.

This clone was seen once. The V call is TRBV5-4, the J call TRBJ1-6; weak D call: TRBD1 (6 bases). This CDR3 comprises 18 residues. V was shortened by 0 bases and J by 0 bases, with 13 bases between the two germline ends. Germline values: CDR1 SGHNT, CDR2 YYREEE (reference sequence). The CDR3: CASSLGRGSVSYNSPLHF. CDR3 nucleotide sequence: TGTGCCAGCAGCTTGGGAAGGGGGTCGGTCTCCTATAATTCACCCCTCCACTTT. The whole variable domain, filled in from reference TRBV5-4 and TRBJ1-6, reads ETGVTQSPTHLIKTRGQQVTLRCSSQSGHNTVSWYQQALGQGPQFIFQYYREEENGRGNFPPRFSGLQFPNYSSELNVNALELDDSALYLCASSLGRGSVSYNSPLHFGNGTRLTVT.

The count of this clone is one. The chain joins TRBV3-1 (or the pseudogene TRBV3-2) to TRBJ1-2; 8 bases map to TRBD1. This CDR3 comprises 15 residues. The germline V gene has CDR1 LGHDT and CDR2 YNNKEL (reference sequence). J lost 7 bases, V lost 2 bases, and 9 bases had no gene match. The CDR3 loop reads CASSQLSRQGAGYTF. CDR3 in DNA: TGTGCCAGCAGCCAACTATCTCGGCAGGGGGCTGGCTACACCTTC.

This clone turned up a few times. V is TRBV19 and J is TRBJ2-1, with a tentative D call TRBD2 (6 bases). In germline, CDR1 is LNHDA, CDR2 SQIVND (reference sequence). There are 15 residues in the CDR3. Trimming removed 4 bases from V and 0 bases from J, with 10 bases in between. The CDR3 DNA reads TGTGCCAGTAGTACCACTAGCCTCTCCTACAATGAGCAGTTCTTC. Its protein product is CASSTTSLSYNEQFF.

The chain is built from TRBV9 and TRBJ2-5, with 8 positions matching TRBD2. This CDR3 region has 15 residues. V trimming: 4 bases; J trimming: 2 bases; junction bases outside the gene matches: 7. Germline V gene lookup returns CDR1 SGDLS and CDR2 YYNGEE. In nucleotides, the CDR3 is TGTGCCAGCAGCCAGGGGACGGGGGGGCAAGAGACCCAGTACTTC. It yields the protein CASSQGTGGQETQYF.

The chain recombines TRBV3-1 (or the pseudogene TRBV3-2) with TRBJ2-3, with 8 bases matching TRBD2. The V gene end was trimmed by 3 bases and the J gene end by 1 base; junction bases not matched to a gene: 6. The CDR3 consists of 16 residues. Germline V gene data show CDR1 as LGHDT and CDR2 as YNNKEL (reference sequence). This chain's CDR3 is CASSQNRAGGTDTQYF. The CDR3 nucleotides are TGTGCCAGCAGCCAGAACAGAGCGGGGGGCACAGATACGCAGTATTTT.

The CDR3, as DNA: TGTGCCAGCAGCTTGGCTGGTAGGGGAGCTTTCTTT. The encoded protein is CASSLAGRGAFF. This chain connects TRBV5-4 to TRBJ1-1; the D gene is possibly TRBD1 (5 bases). The CDR3 runs to 12 residues. Germline loops: CDR1 SGHNT, CDR2 YYREEE (reference sequence). With 0 bases removed from V and 10 bases from J, the gap between germline ends came to 10 bases.

The CDR3, as DNA: TGCGCCAGCAGCCAGAGGACTAGCACAGATACGCAGTATTTT. Encoded protein: CASSQRTSTDTQYF. The chain joins TRBV4-3 to TRBJ2-3; D is perhaps TRBD2 (5 bases). The V gene's germline CDR1 is LGHNA and CDR2 YSLEER. This CDR3 has 14 residues. Between the trimmed V and J ends, which lost 3 bases and 0 bases, there was a span of 7 bases.

In DNA form, the CDR3 reads TGCGCCAGCAGCCAAGGAGGAGGTGGAAAAAACATTCAGTACTTC. It translates to CASSQGGGGKNIQYF. V and J are TRBV4-3 and TRBJ2-4; D may be TRBD2 (5 bases). Germline V gene data show CDR1 as LGHNA and CDR2 as YSLEER. V lost 1 base, J lost 4 bases, and 11 bases lay in between. This CDR3 is 15 amino acids long.

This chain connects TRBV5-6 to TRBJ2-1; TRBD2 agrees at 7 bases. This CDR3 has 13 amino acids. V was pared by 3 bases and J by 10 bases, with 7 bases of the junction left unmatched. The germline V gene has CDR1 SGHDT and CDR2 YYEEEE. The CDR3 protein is CASSSTSNVEQFF. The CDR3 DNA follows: TGTGCCAGCAGCTCGACTAGCAACGTAGAGCAGTTCTTC.

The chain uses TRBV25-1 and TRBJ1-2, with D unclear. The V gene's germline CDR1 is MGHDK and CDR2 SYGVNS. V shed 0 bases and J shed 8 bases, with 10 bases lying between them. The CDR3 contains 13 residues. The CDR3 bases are TGTGCCAGCAGTGAATATTCCGGGAGAGGCTACACCTTC. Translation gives CASSEYSGRGYTF.

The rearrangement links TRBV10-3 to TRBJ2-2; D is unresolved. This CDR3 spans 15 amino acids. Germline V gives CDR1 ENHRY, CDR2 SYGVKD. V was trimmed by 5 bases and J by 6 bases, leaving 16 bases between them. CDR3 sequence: CAISLLGHEAGELFF. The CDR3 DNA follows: TGTGCCATCAGTCTCTTAGGCCACGAGGCCGGGGAGCTGTTTTTT.

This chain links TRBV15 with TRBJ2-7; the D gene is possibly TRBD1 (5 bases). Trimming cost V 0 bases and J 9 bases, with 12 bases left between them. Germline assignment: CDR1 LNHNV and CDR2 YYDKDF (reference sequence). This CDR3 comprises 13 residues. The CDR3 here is CATSRDRQNRQYF. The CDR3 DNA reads TGTGCCACCAGCAGAGATCGACAGAACCGGCAGTACTTC.

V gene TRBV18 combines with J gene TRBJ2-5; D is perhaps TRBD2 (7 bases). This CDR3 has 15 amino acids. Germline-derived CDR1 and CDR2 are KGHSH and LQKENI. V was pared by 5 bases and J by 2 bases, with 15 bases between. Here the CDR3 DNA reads TGTGCCAGCTCAACCCGACGGGGGGCACAAGAGACCCAGTACTTC. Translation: CASSTRRGAQETQYF.

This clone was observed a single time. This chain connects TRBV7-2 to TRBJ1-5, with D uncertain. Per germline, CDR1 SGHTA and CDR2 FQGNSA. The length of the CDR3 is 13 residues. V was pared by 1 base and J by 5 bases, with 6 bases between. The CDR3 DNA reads TGTGCCAGCAGCTTAGTCCGTCATCAGCCCCAGCATTTT. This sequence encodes CASSLVRHQPQHF.

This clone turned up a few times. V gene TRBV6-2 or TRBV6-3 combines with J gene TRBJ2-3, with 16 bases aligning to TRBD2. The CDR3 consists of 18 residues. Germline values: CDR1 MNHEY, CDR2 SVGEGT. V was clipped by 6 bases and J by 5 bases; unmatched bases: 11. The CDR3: CASSLRGTSGGAGDTQYF. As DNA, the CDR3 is TGTGCCAGCAGCCTCCGGGGGACTAGCGGGGGGGCCGGAGATACGCAGTATTTT.

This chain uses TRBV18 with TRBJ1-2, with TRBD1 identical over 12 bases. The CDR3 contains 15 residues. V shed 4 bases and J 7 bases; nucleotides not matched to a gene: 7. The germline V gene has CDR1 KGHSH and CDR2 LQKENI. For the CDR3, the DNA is TGTGCCAGCTCACGATTGGGACAGGGGGCAGTTGGCTACACCTTC. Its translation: CASSRLGQGAVGYTF.

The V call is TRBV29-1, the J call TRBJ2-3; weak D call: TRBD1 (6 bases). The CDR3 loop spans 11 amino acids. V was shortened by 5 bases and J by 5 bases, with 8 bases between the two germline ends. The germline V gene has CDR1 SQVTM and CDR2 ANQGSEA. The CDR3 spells CSVLGGDTQYF. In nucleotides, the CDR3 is TGCAGCGTTTTAGGGGGAGATACGCAGTATTTT.

Here the CDR3 DNA reads TGCGCCAGCAGCCGGGCGGACAGATATGGCTACACCTTC. Translated, it gives CASSRADRYGYTF. The chain couples TRBV5-1 to TRBJ1-2; weak D call: TRBD1 (6 bases). The CDR3 has 13 amino acids. V was clipped by 4 bases and J by 5 bases, with 12 bases between them. CDR1 is SGHRS and CDR2 is YFSETQ in the germline V gene.

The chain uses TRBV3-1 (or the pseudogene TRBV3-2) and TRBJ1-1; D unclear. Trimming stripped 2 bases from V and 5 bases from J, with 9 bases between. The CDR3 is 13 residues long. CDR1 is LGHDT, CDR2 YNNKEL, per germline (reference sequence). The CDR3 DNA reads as TGTGCCAGCAGCCAAAACCCGGGGACTGAAGCTTTCTTT. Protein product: CASSQNPGTEAFF.

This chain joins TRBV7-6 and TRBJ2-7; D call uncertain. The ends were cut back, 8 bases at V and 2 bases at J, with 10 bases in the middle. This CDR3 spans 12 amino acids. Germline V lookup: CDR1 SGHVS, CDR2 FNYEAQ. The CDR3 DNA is TGTGCCAGCTTCTCTAACGCCTACGAGCAGTACTTC. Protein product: CASFSNAYEQYF.

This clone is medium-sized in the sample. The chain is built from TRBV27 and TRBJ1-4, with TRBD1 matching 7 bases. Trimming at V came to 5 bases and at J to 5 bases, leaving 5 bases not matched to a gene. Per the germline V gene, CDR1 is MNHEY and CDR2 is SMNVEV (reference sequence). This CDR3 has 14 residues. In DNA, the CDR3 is TGTGCCAGCAGTGACAGGGACTCAAATGAAAAACTGTTTTTT. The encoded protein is CASSDRDSNEKLFF.

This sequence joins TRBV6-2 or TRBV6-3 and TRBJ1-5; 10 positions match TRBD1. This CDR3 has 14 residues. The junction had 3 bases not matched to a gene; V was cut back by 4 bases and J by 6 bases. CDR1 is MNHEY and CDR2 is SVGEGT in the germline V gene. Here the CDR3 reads CASSWTGGSQPQHF. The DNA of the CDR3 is TGTGCCAGCAGTTGGACAGGGGGAAGTCAGCCCCAGCATTTT.

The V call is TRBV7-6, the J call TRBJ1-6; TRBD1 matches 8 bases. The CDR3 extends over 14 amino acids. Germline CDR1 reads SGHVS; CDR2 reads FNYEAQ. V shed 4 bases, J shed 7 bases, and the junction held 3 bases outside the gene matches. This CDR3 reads CASSSGQENSPLHF. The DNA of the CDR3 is TGTGCCAGCAGCTCGGGACAGGAAAATTCACCCCTCCACTTT.

CDR3 coding DNA: TGTGCCAGCAGCTTCCGCGGGTTTTCTGGCTACACCTTC. Protein sequence: CASSFRGFSGYTF. J is TRBJ1-2 and V is TRBV5-4, with D hard to call. Trimming cost V 2 bases and J 7 bases, with 12 bases left between them. This CDR3 spans 13 amino acids. The germline gives CDR1 SGHNT, CDR2 YYREEE (reference sequence). The whole variable domain, remainder taken from reference TRBV5-4 and TRBJ1-2, is ETGVTQSPTHLIKTRGQQVTLRCSSQSGHNTVSWYQQALGQGPQFIFQYYREEENGRGNFPPRFSGLQFPNYSSELNVNALELDDSALYLCASSFRGFSGYTFGSGTRLTVV.